This T cell receptor beta chain emerged from a study of T cells in Graves' hyperthyroidism and ophthalmopathy. Amplified TCR beta CDR3 regions derived from RNA transcripts. Using the HTBI primer set, a first-round RT-PCR was run on the TCR CDR3. TCRdb recomputed calls from the multiplex PCR reads with MiXCR, one row per CDR3 protein. There are approximately 560,000 distinct CDR3 sequences in the sample; 15% to 19% occur only once, and around 6.6% lies in the top ten. General study points: Separation of ophthalmopathy from stable hyperthyroidism was achieved by a 13 V-J model. Ophthalmopathy onset followed model prediction by a median approximately 7 months.

At least ten counts were recorded for this clonotype. Its antigen is not known. Germline values: CDR1 SNHLY, CDR2 FYNNEI. CDR3 size: 14 residues. V gave up 7 bases and J gave up 6 bases, with 17 bases separating them. Stable Graves' hyperthyroidism meant no ophthalmopathy progression within 18 months. Sequenced: blood. The clonotype was recovered from a woman aged 30 to 39 with Graves' hyperthyroidism. V is TRBV2 and J is TRBJ2-3, with D maybe TRBD1 (5 bases). The CDR3 here is CASTLQGGGDTQYF. CDR3 in DNA: TGTGCCAGCACGCTCCAGGGTGGTGGGGATACGCAGTATTTT.